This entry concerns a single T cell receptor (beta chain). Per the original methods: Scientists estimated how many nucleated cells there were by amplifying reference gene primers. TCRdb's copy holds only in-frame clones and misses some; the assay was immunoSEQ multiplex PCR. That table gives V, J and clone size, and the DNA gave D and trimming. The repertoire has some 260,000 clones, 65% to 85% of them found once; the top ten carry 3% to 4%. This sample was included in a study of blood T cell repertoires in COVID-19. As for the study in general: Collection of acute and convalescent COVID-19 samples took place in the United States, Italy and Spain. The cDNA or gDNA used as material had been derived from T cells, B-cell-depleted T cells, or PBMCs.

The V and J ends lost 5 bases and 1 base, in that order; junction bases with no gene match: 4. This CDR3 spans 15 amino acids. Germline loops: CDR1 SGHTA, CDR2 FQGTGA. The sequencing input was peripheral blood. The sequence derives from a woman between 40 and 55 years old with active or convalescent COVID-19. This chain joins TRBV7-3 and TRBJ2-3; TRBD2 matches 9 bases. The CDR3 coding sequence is TGTGCCAGCAGCCGCGGGAGGGCAGGCACAGATACGCAGTATTTT. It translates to CASSRGRAGTDTQYF.